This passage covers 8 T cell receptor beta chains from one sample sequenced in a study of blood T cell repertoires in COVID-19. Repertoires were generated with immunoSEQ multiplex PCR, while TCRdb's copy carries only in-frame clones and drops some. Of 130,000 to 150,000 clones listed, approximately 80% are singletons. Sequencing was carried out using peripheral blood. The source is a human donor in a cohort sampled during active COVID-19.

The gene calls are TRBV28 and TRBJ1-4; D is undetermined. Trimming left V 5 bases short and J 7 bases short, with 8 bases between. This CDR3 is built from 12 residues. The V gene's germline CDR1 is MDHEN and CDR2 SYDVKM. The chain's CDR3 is CASSPRVEKLFF. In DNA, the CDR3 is TGTGCCAGCAGTCCCCGGGTTGAAAAACTGTTTTTT.

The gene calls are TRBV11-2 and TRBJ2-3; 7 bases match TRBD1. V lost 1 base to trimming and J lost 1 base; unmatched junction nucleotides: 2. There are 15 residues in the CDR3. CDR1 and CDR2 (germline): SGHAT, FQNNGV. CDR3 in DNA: TGTGCCAGCAGCTTAGGGCAGGGGGGCACAGATACGCAGTATTTT. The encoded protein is CASSLGQGGTDTQYF.

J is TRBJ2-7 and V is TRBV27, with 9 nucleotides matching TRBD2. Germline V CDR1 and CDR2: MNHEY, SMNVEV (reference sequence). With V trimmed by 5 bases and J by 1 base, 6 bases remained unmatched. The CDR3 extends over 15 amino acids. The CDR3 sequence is CASSQGLASSYEQYF. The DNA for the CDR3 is TGTGCCAGCAGTCAAGGACTAGCGTCGTCCTACGAGCAGTACTTC.

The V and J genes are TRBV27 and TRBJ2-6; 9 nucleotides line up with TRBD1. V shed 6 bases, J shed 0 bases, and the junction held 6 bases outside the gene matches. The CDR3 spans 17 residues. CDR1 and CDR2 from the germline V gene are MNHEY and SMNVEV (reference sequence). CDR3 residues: CASSSGQGLSGANVLTF. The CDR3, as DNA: TGTGCCAGCAGCTCGGGACAGGGCCTCTCTGGGGCCAACGTCCTGACTTTC.

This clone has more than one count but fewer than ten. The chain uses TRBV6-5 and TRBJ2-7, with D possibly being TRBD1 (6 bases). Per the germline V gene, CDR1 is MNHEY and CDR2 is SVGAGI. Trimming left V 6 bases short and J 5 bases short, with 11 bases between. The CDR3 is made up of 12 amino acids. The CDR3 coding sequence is TGTGCCAGCAGCTCGACAGGAAACGAGCAGTACTTC. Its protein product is CASSSTGNEQYF.

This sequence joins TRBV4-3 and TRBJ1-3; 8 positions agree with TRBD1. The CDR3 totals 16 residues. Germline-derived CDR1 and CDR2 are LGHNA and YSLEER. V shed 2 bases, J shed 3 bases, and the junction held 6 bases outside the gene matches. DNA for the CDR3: TGCGCCAGCAGCCAAACCCCCGGACAGGGTGGAAACACCATATATTTT. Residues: CASSQTPGQGGNTIYF.

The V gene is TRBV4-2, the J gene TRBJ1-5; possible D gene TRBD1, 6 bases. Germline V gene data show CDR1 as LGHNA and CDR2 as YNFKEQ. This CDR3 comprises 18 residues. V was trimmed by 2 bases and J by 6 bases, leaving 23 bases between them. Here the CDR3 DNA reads TGTGCCAGCAGCCAATCCCCACCCCGAGGGGGTATAAGTCAGCCCCAGCATTTT. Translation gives CASSQSPPRGGISQPQHF.

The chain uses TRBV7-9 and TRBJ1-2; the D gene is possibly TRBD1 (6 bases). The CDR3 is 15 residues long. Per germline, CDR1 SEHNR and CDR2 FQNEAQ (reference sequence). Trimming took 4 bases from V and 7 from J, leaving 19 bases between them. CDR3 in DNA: TGTGCCAGCAGCTACTCCGGGACACCTTTAGGTGGCTACACCTTC. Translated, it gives CASSYSGTPLGGYTF.